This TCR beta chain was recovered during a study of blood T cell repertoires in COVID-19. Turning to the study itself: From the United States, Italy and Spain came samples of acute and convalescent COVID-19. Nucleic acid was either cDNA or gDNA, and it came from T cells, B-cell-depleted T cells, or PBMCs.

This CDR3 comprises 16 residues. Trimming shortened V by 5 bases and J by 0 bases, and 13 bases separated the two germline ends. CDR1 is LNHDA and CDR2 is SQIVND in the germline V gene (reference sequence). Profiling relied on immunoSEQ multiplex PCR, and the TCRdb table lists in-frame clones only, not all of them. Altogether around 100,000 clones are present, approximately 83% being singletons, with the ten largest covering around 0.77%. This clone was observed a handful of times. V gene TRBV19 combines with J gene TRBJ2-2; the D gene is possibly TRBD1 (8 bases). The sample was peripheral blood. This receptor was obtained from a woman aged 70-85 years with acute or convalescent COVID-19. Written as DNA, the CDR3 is TGTGCCAGTAGTCTACAGGGGGGGACGAACACCGGGGAGCTGTTTTTT. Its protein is CASSLQGGTNTGELFF.